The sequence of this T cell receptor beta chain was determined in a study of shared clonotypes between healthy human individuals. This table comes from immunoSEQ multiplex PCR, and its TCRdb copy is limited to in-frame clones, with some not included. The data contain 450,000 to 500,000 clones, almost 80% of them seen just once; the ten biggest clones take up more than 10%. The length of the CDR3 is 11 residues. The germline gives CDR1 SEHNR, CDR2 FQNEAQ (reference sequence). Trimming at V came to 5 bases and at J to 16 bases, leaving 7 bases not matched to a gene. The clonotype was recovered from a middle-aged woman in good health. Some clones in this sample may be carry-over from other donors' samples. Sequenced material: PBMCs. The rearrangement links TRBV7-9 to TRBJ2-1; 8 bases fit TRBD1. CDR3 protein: CASSPGTGAFF. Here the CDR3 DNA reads TGTGCCAGCAGCCCCGGGACAGGTGCTTTCTTC.